This TCR beta chain is drawn from a study of technical replicates of blood from a handful of donors. Measured with immunoSEQ multiplex PCR; TCRdb has only the in-frame clones, and not every one. The sample yields roughly 52,000 clones, about 96% seen once. CDR1 is MRHNA and CDR2 is SNTAGT in the germline V gene. After removal of 3 bases from V and 6 bases from J, the junction contained 9 bases not matched to a gene. The CDR3 runs to 15 residues. V and J are TRBV6-4 and TRBJ2-3; 7 bases agree with TRBD2. This receptor was taken from a human donor in good health. Some clones in this sample may be carry-over from other donors' samples. Sequenced sample: PBMCs. The CDR3 DNA follows: TGTGCCAGCAGTGAGGGCGGGGGTCCCAGGGATACGCAGTATTTT. Amino acid sequence: CASSEGGGPRDTQYF.